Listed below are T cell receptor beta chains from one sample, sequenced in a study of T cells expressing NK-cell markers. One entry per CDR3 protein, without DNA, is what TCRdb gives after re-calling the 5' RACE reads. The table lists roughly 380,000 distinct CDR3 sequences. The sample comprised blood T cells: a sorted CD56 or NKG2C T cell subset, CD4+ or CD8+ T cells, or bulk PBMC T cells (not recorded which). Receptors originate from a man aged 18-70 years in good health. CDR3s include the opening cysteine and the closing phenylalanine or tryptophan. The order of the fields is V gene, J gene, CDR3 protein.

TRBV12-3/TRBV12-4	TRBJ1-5	CASSFSGGYQPQHF
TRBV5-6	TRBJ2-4	CASSLTDAIPKNIQYF
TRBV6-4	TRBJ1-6	CASSDSGFRDNSPLHF
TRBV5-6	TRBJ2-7	CASSARDLGSGEQYF
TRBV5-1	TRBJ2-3	CASSLAPSDGGASNTQYF
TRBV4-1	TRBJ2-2	CASSQDPRRGFGELFF
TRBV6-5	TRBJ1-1	CASSYDRYRMNTEAFF
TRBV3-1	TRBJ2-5	CASSAKIGTRETQYF
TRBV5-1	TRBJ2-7	CASGETAGRSYEQYF
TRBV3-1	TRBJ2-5	CASSRGRAGGRKTQYF
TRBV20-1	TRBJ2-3	CSAWGLTDTQYF
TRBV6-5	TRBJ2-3	CASSYSTSSTDTQYF
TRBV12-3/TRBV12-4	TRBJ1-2	CASTFSGRFGYTF
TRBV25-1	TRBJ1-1	CASSEKNREVNTEAFF
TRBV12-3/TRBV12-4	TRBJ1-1	CASSPPPGQNTEAFF
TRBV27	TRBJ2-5	CASSTRNQETQYF
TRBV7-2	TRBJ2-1	CASSGNRGVDEQFF
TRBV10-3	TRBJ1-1	CAISDLSPEAFF
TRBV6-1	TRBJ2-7	CASSTDRARSEQYF
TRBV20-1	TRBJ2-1	CTYPVAESSYNEQFF
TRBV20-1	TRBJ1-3	CSARRGTSSGNTIYF
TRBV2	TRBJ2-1	CASRVTGTWGEEQFF
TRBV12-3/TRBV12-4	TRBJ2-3	CASRSTSRGTDTQYF
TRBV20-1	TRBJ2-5	CSATGGGRETQYF
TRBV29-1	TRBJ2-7	CSVGGERVSEQYF
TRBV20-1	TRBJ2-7	CSARKAAGLAGPEQYF
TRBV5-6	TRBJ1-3	CASSRDRVRGNTIYF
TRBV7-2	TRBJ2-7	CASSLAPIAGRSYEQYF
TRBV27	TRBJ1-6	CASRNPEGGWSPLHF
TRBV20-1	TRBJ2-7	CSASPDRGKSYEQYF
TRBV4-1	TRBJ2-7	CASSQGHDYEQYF